Following are 21 T cell receptor beta chains from one sample sequenced in a study of T cells after somatic rescue of genetic block. Sequencing was performed with immunoSEQ multiplex PCR; in TCRdb, only in-frame clones are kept and a portion is missing. The data contain roughly 92,000 clones, around 89% of them singletons. Sequenced: peripheral blood mononuclear cells (PBMCs). The receptors here all came from a woman aged 18-35 years.

The CDR3 loop is CASSLDPTYEQYF. The CDR3 DNA follows: TGTGCCAGCAGCTTAGATCCTACCTACGAGCAGTACTTC. This chain links TRBV5-4 with TRBJ2-7; unclear D gene. The CDR3 sequence is 13 residues long. From germline, CDR1 is SGHNT and CDR2 YYREEE (reference sequence). With 2 bases removed from V and 2 bases from J, the gap between germline ends came to 8 bases.

J is TRBJ2-3 and V is TRBV4-2; D not certain. This CDR3 comprises 14 residues. CDR1 and CDR2 from the germline V gene are LGHNA and YNFKEQ. Trimming stripped 0 bases from V and 6 bases from J, with 10 bases between. The CDR3 sequence is CASSQDHGRDTQYF. CDR3 DNA: TGTGCCAGCAGCCAAGATCACGGTCGGGATACGCAGTATTTT.

This clone was recorded once. The chain uses TRBV9 and TRBJ1-2, with a weak D call TRBD1 (6 bases). Per germline, CDR1 SGDLS and CDR2 YYNGEE. Trimming left V 4 bases short and J 2 bases short, with 12 bases between. The CDR3 is 14 residues long. The CDR3 DNA reads TGTGCCAGCAGCCCTGGACAGCCAAACTATGGCTACACCTTC. Its protein product is CASSPGQPNYGYTF.

The chain joins TRBV6-5 to TRBJ2-1, with TRBD2 identical over 7 bases. Germline CDR1 and CDR2: MNHEY and SVGAGI. This CDR3 spans 14 amino acids. J was trimmed by 13 bases and V by 0 bases; bases with no gene match: 9. The CDR3 loop is CASSYSISGPQQFF. The CDR3 DNA is TGTGCCAGCAGTTACTCGATTAGCGGGCCGCAACAGTTCTTC.

The rearrangement links TRBV28 to TRBJ1-1; D is ambiguous. This CDR3 has 15 residues. Trimming pared 1 base from V and 0 bases from J, leaving 9 bases between. The germline V gene encodes CDR1 MDHEN and CDR2 SYDVKM. Written as DNA, the CDR3 is TGTGCCAGCAGTTTATTTCGGGCCATGAACACTGAAGCTTTCTTT. This encodes CASSLFRAMNTEAFF.

The count of this clone is one. This rearrangement joins TRBV7-9 to TRBJ1-1; no clear D gene. Germline lookup yields CDR1 SEHNR and CDR2 FQNEAQ (reference sequence). This CDR3 region has 13 residues. Trimming took 5 bases from V and 0 from J, leaving 7 bases between them. CDR3 DNA sequence: TGTGCCAGCAGCAAGGGTTTGAACACTGAAGCTTTCTTT. Its protein is CASSKGLNTEAFF.

The rearrangement links TRBV28 to TRBJ1-2, with D perhaps TRBD1 (5 bases). V dropped 7 bases and J dropped 0 bases, with 12 bases sitting between them. The CDR3 spans 14 residues. Germline CDR1 reads MDHEN; CDR2 reads SYDVKM. For the CDR3, the DNA is TGTGCCAGCACCCCTTCGGGGGCTAACTATGGCTACACCTTC. It yields the protein CASTPSGANYGYTF.

This chain joins TRBV27 and TRBJ2-7; D may be TRBD2 (7 bases). V was trimmed by 1 base and J by 4 bases, leaving 14 bases between them. CDR1 and CDR2 (germline): MNHEY, SMNVEV (reference sequence). The CDR3 is 15 residues long. CDR3 amino acids: CASSLLGRGVYEQYF. Here the CDR3 DNA reads TGTGCCAGCAGTTTATTGGGGAGGGGGGTTTACGAGCAGTACTTC.

J is TRBJ2-2 and V is TRBV9, with D uncertain. The CDR3 runs to 16 residues. Trimming removed 0 bases at V and 4 bases at J, with 13 bases between. The germline gives CDR1 SGDLS, CDR2 YYNGEE. The CDR3 DNA is TGTGCCAGCAGCGTAGGTACACTTAGTGCCACCGGGGAGCTGTTTTTT. Translated, it gives CASSVGTLSATGELFF. Using reference TRBV9 and TRBJ2-2 for the parts outside the CDR3, the full variable domain is DSGVTQTPKHLITATGQRVTLRCSPRSGDLSVYWYQQSLDQGLQFLIQYYNGEERAKGNILERFSAQQFPDLHSELNLSSLELGDSALYFCASSVGTLSATGELFFGEGSRLTVL.

This clone has a handful of counts. The chain is built from TRBV30 and TRBJ2-5; D is ambiguous. Per germline, CDR1 GTSNPN and CDR2 SVGIG (reference sequence). The CDR3 runs 12 residues. Between the trimmed V and J ends, which lost 4 bases and 5 bases, there was a span of 11 bases. CDR3 DNA: TGTGCCTGGACTAGAGTTTTCGAGACCCAGTACTTC. Encoded protein: CAWTRVFETQYF.

This sequence joins TRBV28 and TRBJ1-3; 7 bases agree with TRBD1. The germline gives CDR1 MDHEN, CDR2 SYDVKM. Losses at the gene ends were 6 bases for V and 3 bases for J; bases not matched to a gene: 5. The CDR3 spans 14 residues. CDR3 sequence reads: CASSQGGFGNTIYF. Here the CDR3 DNA reads TGTGCCAGCAGCCAGGGGGGCTTTGGAAACACCATATATTTT.

The chain has TRBV6-5 and TRBJ1-1, with D perhaps matching TRBD1 (5 bases). The ends were cut back, 5 bases at V and 4 bases at J, with 14 bases in the middle. This CDR3 is 14 amino acids long. Germline lookup yields CDR1 MNHEY and CDR2 SVGAGI. As DNA, the CDR3 is TGTGCCAGCAGTGAGCAGGGACTTGGCACTGAAGCTTTCTTT. Encoded protein: CASSEQGLGTEAFF.

The chain couples TRBV2 to TRBJ2-1; D is perhaps TRBD2 (5 bases). CDR1 and CDR2 from the germline V gene are SNHLY and FYNNEI. The CDR3 consists of 16 residues. Trimming stripped 6 bases from V and 5 bases from J, with 20 bases between. The DNA for the CDR3 is TGTGCCAGCAGCGACGGGTCTCGGACTGGGAACAATGAGCAGTTCTTC. As protein: CASSDGSRTGNNEQFF. The entire variable domain, with the rest obtained from reference TRBV2 and TRBJ2-1, is as follows: EPEVTQTPSHQVTQMGQEVILRCVPISNHLYFYWYRQILGQKVEFLVSFYNNEISEKSEIFDDQFSVERPDGSNFTLKIRSTKLEDSAMYFCASSDGSRTGNNEQFFGPGTRLTVL.

The chain uses TRBV18 and TRBJ2-7; TRBD1 agrees at 11 bases. The CDR3 runs to 19 residues. Germline trimming cut 3 bases from V and 2 bases from J; bases unmatched to any gene: 15. Germline V gene data show CDR1 as KGHSH and CDR2 as LQKENI. CDR3 loop: CASSPPRDRGGVGAYEQYF. The DNA for the CDR3 is TGTGCCAGCTCACCGCCTCGGGACAGGGGGGGCGTAGGGGCCTACGAGCAGTACTTC. The whole variable domain, filled in from reference TRBV18 and TRBJ2-7, reads NAGVMQNPRHLVRRRGQEARLRCSPMKGHSHVYWYRQLPEEGLKFMVYLQKENIIDESGMPKERFSAEFPKEGPSILRIQQVVRGDSAAYFCASSPPRDRGGVGAYEQYFGPGTRLTVT.

This clone is medium-sized (0.01 to 0.1%). The chain uses TRBV27 and TRBJ1-3, with D possibly matching TRBD1 (6 bases). The germline gives CDR1 MNHEY, CDR2 SMNVEV (reference sequence). The CDR3 is made up of 15 amino acids. The germline V and J ends were trimmed by 6 bases and 4 bases, with 16 bases remaining between them. DNA for the CDR3: TGTGCCAGCAGCCCCGGGACAATCGCAGGAAACACCATATATTTT. It encodes CASSPGTIAGNTIYF.

This CDR3 reads CASSLDRGVAYEQYF. The CDR3 DNA follows: TGTGCCAGCAGCTTGGACAGGGGAGTAGCCTACGAGCAGTACTTC. V usage is TRBV7-2 and J usage is TRBJ2-7; 9 bases align to TRBD1. CDR3 length: 15 amino acids. The V and J ends lost 3 bases and 2 bases, in that order; junction bases with no gene match: 5. CDR1 and CDR2 from the germline V gene are SGHTA and FQGNSA.

As regards this clone: At one end the junction does not follow the germline gene, possibly because of a read error. The chain links TRBV6-5 to TRBJ1-4, with D possibly being TRBD1 (5 bases). The germline gives CDR1 MNHEY, CDR2 SVGAGI. The CDR3 is 15 amino acids. The CDR3 is CASSHSGTGNEKLFF. DNA for the CDR3: TGTGCCAGCAGTCACTCAGGGACGGGTAATGAAAAACTGTTTTTT.

The chain employs TRBV27 and TRBJ2-5; 8 bases line up with TRBD2. J gave up 0 bases and V 3 bases, and 9 bases lay outside the gene matches. Germline lookup yields CDR1 MNHEY and CDR2 SMNVEV (reference sequence). The CDR3 spans 17 residues. The CDR3 DNA is TGTGCCAGCAGTTTGGAAGCGGGAGTGGGGTACCAAGAGACCCAGTACTTC. This codes for CASSLEAGVGYQETQYF.

This clone was detected once. The chain has TRBV18 and TRBJ2-7; 7 nucleotides align to TRBD1. CDR3 size: 16 residues. In germline, CDR1 is KGHSH, CDR2 LQKENI. Trimming removed 4 bases from V and 3 bases from J; junction bases left unmatched: 12. The CDR3 loop reads CASSRQNSDRDYEQYF. The CDR3 DNA follows: TGTGCCAGCTCACGCCAAAATTCTGACAGGGACTACGAGCAGTACTTC.

J is TRBJ2-2 and V is TRBV15; no clear D gene. V lost 7 bases and J 3 bases, leaving 12 bases between the germline ends. Per the germline V gene, CDR1 is LNHNV and CDR2 is YYDKDF (reference sequence). This CDR3 has 14 residues. The CDR3 DNA reads TGTGCCACCAAGCCGGGCAAGGACACCGGGGAGCTGTTTTTT. The encoded protein is CATKPGKDTGELFF. Variable domain in full (rest from reference TRBV15 and TRBJ2-2): DAMVIQNPRYQVTQFGKPVTLSCSQTLNHNVMYWYQQKSSQAPKLLFHYYDKDFNNEADTPDNFQSRRPNTSFCFLDIRSPGLGDTAMYLCATKPGKDTGELFFGEGSRLTVL.

The rearrangement joins TRBV30 to TRBJ2-5; the D gene could be TRBD1 or TRBD2 (5 bases each). V lost 0 bases, J lost 2 bases, and 13 bases lay in between. The germline V gene has CDR1 GTSNPN and CDR2 SVGIG (reference sequence). The CDR3 runs to 15 residues. CDR3 DNA: TGTGCCTGGAGTGTACCGGGGCGACAGCAAGAGACCCAGTACTTC. Amino acid sequence: CAWSVPGRQQETQYF.